The source of this T cell receptor beta chain is a study of T-cell memory formation after mild COVID-19. This clonotype showed up just a few times. Its antigen is unidentified. MiXCR, applied by TCRdb to the 5' RACE reads, yields one record per CDR3 protein. The sample has about 470,000 distinct CDR3 sequences, about 20% seen once. Trimming at V came to 3 bases and at J to 10 bases, leaving 11 bases not matched to a gene. CDR1 MNHEY and CDR2 SMNVEV come from the germline V gene (reference sequence). This CDR3 spans 15 amino acids. Findings and caveats of the study: Contracting CD4+ clones sat mainly in CM and EM; CD8+ in EMRA. Day 15 to 85 contractors were CD4/CD8 balanced; later expanders leaned CD4+.

The sequencing sample was made of PBMCs or a T cell subset sorted from them (not recorded which). This clonotype originated in an adult woman who had mild COVID-19 (a few samples of this study predate the infection). Cell type and time point are not known. The V and J genes are TRBV27 and TRBJ2-1; TRBD2 matches at 8 bases. CDR3 nucleotide sequence: TGTGCCAGCAGTTTGGGCCAAGGACTAGCCCGGGAGCAGTTCTTC. Its protein product is CASSLGQGLAREQFF.